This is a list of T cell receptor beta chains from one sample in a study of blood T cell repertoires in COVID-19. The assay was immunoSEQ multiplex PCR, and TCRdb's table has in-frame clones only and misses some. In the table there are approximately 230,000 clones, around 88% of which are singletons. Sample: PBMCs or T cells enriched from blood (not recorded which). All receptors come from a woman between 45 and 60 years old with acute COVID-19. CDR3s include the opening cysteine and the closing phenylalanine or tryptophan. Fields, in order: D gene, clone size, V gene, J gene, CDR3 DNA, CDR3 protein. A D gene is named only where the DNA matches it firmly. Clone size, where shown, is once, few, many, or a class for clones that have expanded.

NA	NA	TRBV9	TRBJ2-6	TGTGCCAGCAGCGTAGCAGGGGCTGCCGGGGCCAACGTCCTGACTTTC	CASSVAGAAGANVLTF
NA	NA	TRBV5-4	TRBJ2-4	TGTGCCAGCAGCTTGACAGGGAGCAACATTCAGTACTTC	CASSLTGSNIQYF
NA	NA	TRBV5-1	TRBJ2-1	TGCGCCAGCAGCCGGGGACTCGCCGGGAACAATGAGCAGTTCTTC	CASSRGLAGNNEQFF
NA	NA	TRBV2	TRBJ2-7	TGTGCCAGCAGTGAATGGGCTGCGATCTCTCGCGAGCAGTACTTC	CASSEWAAISREQYF
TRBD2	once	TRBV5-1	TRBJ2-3	TGCGCCAGCAGCTTGGTTCCTAGCGGAACAACAGATACGCAGTATTTT	CASSLVPSGTTDTQYF
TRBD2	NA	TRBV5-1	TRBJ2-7	TGCGCCAGCAGCTTTGATTATAGCGGGAGCTTATACGAGCAGTACTTC	CASSFDYSGSLYEQYF
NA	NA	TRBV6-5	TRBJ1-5	TGTGCCAGCAGTTCCATCTGGGGCGTCAGCAATCAGCCCCAGCATTTT	CASSSIWGVSNQPQHF
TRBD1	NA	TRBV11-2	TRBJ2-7	TGTGCCAGCAGCTTATTGGGGACAGGGACCTACGAGCAGTACTTC	CASSLLGTGTYEQYF
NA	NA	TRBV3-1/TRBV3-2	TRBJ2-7	TGTGCCAGCAGCTCACTGACCTACGAGCAGTACTTC	CASSSLTYEQYF
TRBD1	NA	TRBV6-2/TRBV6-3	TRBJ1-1	TGTGCCAGCAGTTCGGGGGGGACAGGGGAGACTTTGAACACTGAAGCTTTCTTT	CASSSGGTGETLNTEAFF